This T cell receptor beta chain comes out of a study of regulatory T cells in long-lasting Graves disease. This clonotype was found many times. This sample's time point: newly diagnosed GD, antithyroid drugs for less than 3 months. Isolated PBMC RNA provided the starting material for the TCR library. The TCR beta library used iRepertoire HTBI primers with Arm-PCR amplification of CDR3. TCRdb passed the multiplex PCR reads through MiXCR, listing each CDR3 protein once. The sample gives some 340,000 distinct CDR3 sequences, 10% to 15% of which show up once; approximately 19% is in the top ten. Germline-derived CDR1 and CDR2 are MNHNS and SASEGT. V lost 3 bases and J lost 4, with 15 bases in between. The length of the CDR3 is 15 residues. These same data were also listed under a study on T cells in Graves' hyperthyroidism and ophthalmopathy.

The material was peripheral blood mononuclear cells (PBMCs), obtained at new diagnosis, from a patient treated with antithyroid drugs. The chain combines TRBV6-1 with TRBJ2-5, with D tentatively TRBD2 (5 bases). This clonotype was obtained from a woman between 18 and 29 years old with Graves disease. The CDR3: CASSEALVRRETQYF. The CDR3 DNA reads as TGTGCCAGCAGTGAGGCACTAGTGAGGCGAGAGACCCAGTACTTC.